This TCR beta chain was captured in a study of control samples from healthy donors and cancer patients. Method: immunoSEQ multiplex PCR; TCRdb's copy keeps in-frame clones and lacks some. Here the sample spans some 130,000 clones, 91% being singletons. Trimming removed 2 bases from V and 0 bases from J; junction bases left unmatched: 10. The CDR3 sequence is 20 residues long. CDR1 and CDR2 (germline): MNHEY, SMNVEV (reference sequence). Sequencing used blood. This TCR was sampled from a young man in good health. This chain uses TRBV27 with TRBJ2-6, with TRBD1 matching over 10 bases. This CDR3 reads CASSLIKRGQGSSGANVLTF. CDR3 sequence (DNA): TGTGCCAGCAGTTTAATTAAACGGGGACAGGGGAGCTCTGGGGCCAACGTCCTGACTTTC. Supplemented by reference TRBV27 and TRBJ2-6, the full variable domain reads EAQVTQNPRYLITVTGKKLTVTCSQNMNHEYMSWYRQDPGLGLRQIYYSMNVEVTDKGDVPEGYKVSRKEKRNFPLILESPSPNQTSLYFCASSLIKRGQGSSGANVLTFGAGSRLTVL.